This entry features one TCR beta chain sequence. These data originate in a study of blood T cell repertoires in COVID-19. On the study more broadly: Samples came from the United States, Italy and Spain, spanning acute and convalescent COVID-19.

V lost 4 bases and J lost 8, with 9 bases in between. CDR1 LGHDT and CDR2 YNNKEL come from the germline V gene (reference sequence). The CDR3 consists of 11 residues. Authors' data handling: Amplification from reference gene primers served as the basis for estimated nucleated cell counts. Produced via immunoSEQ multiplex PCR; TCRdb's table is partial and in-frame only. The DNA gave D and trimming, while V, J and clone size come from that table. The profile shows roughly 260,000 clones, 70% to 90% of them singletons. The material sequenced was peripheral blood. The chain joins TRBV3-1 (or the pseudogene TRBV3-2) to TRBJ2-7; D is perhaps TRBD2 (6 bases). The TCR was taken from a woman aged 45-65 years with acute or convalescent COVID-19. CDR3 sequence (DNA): TGTGCCAGCAGCCTGGCGGGACAGCAGTACTTC. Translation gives CASSLAGQQYF.